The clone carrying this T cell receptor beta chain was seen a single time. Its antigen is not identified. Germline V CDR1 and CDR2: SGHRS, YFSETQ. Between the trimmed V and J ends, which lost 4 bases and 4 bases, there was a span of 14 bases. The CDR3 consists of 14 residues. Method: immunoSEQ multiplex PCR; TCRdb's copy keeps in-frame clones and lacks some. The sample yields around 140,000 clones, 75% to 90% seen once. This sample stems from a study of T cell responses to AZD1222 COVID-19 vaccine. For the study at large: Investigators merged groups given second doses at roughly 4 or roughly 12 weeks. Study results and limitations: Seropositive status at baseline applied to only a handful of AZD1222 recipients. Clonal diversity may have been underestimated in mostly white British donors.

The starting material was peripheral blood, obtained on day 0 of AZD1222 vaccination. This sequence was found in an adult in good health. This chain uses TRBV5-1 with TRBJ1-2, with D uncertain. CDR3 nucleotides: TGCGCCAGCAGCAAAAGTGGTGGATCCTATGGCTACACCTTC. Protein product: CASSKSGGSYGYTF.